This TCR beta chain was found in a study of blood T cell repertoires in COVID-19 (dated by TCRdb to 2019 to 2021). Looking at the study overall: Samples covering the acute and convalescent phases of COVID-19 were provided by collaborators in the United States, Italy and Spain. The prospective study material was composed of cDNA or gDNA derived from T cells, B-cell-depleted T cells, or PBMCs. Subjects who had been exposed to COVID-19, were actively infected with it, or had recovered from it provided the deeply sampled blood TCRbeta repertoires that made up the dataset. A freely available public database, intended as a resource for researchers studying the immune response to SARS-CoV-2, is where the repertoires were released. The samples were drawn from two sources: the first 160 participants of the ongoing ImmuneRACE study, and some 1,300 subjects contributed by 6 global collaborators. Sample metadata almost always included a de-identified subject ID, COVID-19 status, age in years and sex. Where available, HLA class I and class II types were taken from metadata supplied by the sample provider and were not determined by assay-based typing. Findings and caveats that apply to the study as a whole: Clinical and demographic metadata were provided uncurated, with the amount varying by source and participant.

Each collaborating institution followed its own protocols to collect whole blood in K2EDTA tubes. For TCRbeta analysis, collaborator samples were shipped as frozen whole blood, as isolated PBMCs, or as DNA extracted from either sample type. CDR1 is given as MNHEY and CDR2 as SVGAGI, both from the germline V gene. The CDR3 starts with the cysteine, ends with the phenylalanine, and has 15 residues. The sequence is cut down to CDR3 DNA, 45 bases in frame from base 1. The germline ends are 13 bases apart after V is trimmed by 5 bases and J by 2 bases. To note about this clone: Its antigen is unknown. Per-nucleotide qualities are absent, and no much larger clonotype sits a single base away.

TCRbeta CDR3 regions were amplified from genomic DNA using the immunoSEQ Assay, a bias-controlled multiplex PCR. The original methods were these. Nucleated cell counts per sample were estimated from amplification of reference gene primers within the assay. To quantify the absolute abundance of each unique TCRbeta CDR3 rearrangement, sequence reads were collapsed and filtered. For each sample, productive Simpson clonality was calculated as the square root of Simpson's diversity index across productive rearrangements. This is the immuneACCESS table as TCRdb keeps it, with only in-frame sequences that have V and J called. A part of the clones is gone; compared with another copy, unresolved V genes explain less than half, and the rest is unexplained. V and J calls and clone size are those listed in that table; D and trimming were worked out from the DNA. Recorded for this sample are about 47,000 clones; approximately 85% of them occurred a single time. The top ten clonotypes cover roughly 3% of the sample.

The rearranged segments are TRBV6-5 and TRBJ2-1, with a tentative D gene TRBD1 over 6 matching bases. This TCR came from a man over 45 with active COVID-19. Sequencing input: peripheral blood. The CDR3 region reads CASSMSGAPYNEQFF. The DNA reads TGTGCCAGCAGTATGTCAGGGGCCCCCTACAATGAGCAGTTCTTC.